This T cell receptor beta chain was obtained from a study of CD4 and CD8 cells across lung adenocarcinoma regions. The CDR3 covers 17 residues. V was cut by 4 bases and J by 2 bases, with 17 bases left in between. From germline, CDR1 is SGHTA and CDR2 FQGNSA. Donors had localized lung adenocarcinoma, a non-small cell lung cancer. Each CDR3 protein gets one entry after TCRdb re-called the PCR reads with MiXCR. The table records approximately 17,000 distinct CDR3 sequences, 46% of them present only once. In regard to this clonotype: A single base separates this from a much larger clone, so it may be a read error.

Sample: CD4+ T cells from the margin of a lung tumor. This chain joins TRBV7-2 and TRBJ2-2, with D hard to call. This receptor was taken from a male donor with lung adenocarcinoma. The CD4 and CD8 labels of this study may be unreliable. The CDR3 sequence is CASSSTIRVTNTGELFF. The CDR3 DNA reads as TGTGCCAGCAGCTCAACGATTAGGGTCACAAACACCGGGGAGCTGTTTTTT.